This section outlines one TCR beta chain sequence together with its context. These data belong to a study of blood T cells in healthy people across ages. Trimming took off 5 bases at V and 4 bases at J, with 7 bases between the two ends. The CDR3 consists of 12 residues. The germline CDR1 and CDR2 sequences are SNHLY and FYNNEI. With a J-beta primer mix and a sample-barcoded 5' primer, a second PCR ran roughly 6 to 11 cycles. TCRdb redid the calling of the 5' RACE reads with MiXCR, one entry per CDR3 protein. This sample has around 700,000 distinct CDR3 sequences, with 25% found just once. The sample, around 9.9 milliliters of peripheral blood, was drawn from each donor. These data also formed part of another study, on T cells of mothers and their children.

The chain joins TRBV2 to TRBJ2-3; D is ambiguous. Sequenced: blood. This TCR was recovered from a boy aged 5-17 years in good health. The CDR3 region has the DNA TGTGCCAGCAGTATGGACCCAGATACGCAGTATTTT. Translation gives CASSMDPDTQYF.